What follows is one TCR beta chain and its context. Its target is unknown. Between the trimmed V and J ends, which lost 4 bases and 6 bases, there was a span of 15 bases. The CDR3 has 15 residues. CDR1 and CDR2 (germline): MNHNS, SASEGT. RNA, once extracted, was reverse transcribed into cDNA for use as the sequencing template. The method was immunoSEQ multiplex PCR; TCRdb's version includes in-frame clones alone and lacks a portion of them. This sample has roughly 130,000 clones, with approximately 58% found just once. Collected material from alopecia areata patients comprised lesional scalp punch biopsies and peripheral blood. The source of the sample is a study of CD8+ T cells in alopecia areata. Study overall: Treated patients received oral tofacitinib, 5 to 10 mg twice daily.

General study results and limits: Higher clonality and more expanded CD8+ clones appeared in lesional than normal scalp. Scalp samples also contribute reads from the resident alphabeta T cells found in normal skin.

This chain connects TRBV6-1 to TRBJ2-2; the D gene is possibly TRBD1 (6 bases). The material was CD4+ T cells sorted from blood, obtained at week 0. This sequence was found in a human donor with alopecia areata. In DNA, the CDR3 is TGTGCCAGCAGTGCGACAGGCCCTCCTGCCGGGGAGCTGTTTTTT. Protein: CASSATGPPAGELFF.